This T cell receptor beta chain was obtained from a study of T-cell reconstitution after alpha-beta-depleted transplantation in children. This CDR3 spans 19 amino acids. The library targeted TCRbeta and was prepared with unique molecular identifiers. TCRdb reprocessed the PCR reads with MiXCR, giving one entry per CDR3 protein. This table holds approximately 520,000 distinct CDR3 sequences, approximately 10% found once. This sequence joins TRBV21-1 and TRBJ2-7; the tabulated D call, TRBD1, remains unverified against the DNA. TRBV21-1 represents a pseudogene. The sample in question was PBMCs, mostly from graft donor cells, obtained 180 days after TCRalphabeta/CD19-depleted stem cell transplant. This receptor was taken from a female patient under 10 years old who had a stem cell transplant for aplastic anemia, so the T cells may come from the graft donor. The CDR3 DNA reads as TGTGCCAGCAGCACCCCCTGTGGGGACAGGGCCCGTGTACCCTACGAGCAGTACGTC. Translating gives CASSTPCGDRARVPYEQYV.